What follows are 2 T cell receptor beta chains derived from one specimen sequenced in a study of T-cell memory formation after mild COVID-19. TCRdb processed the 5' RACE reads anew with MiXCR; each CDR3 protein has one entry. The sample holds approximately 290,000 distinct CDR3 sequences; approximately 15% are singletons and the top ten take about a fifth. The sequenced material came from PBMCs or a T cell subset sorted from them (not recorded which). Receptors were obtained from a young man who had mild COVID-19 (a few samples of this study predate the infection). Cell type and time point are not known.

This clonotype was seen more than once but under ten times. V is TRBV25-1 and J is TRBJ1-1; D call uncertain. V lost 3 bases and J lost 3, with 14 bases in between. This CDR3 is built from 15 residues. The germline V gene has CDR1 MGHDK and CDR2 SYGVNS. The CDR3 region is CASSDGAWFDTEAFF. DNA for the CDR3: TGTGCCAGCAGTGACGGCGCATGGTTTGACACTGAAGCTTTCTTT.

A few counts support this clonotype. This chain joins TRBV27 and TRBJ2-2; D possibly matches TRBD1 or TRBD2 (5 bases each). V shed 4 bases and J shed 4 bases, with 10 bases lying between them. This CDR3 has 14 amino acids. Germline CDR1 reads MNHEY; CDR2 reads SMNVEV (reference sequence). The CDR3 DNA reads TGTGCCAGCAGTTCGGGGCCATTCACCGGGGAGCTGTTTTTT. Its translation is CASSSGPFTGELFF.